These T cell receptor beta chains were read from a single sample in a study of OX40 agonist ivuxolimab in advanced cancers. Repertoires were generated with immunoSEQ multiplex PCR, while TCRdb's copy carries only in-frame clones and drops some. The sample consists of roughly 110,000 clones, roughly 90% of them appearing once. Sequencing was performed on CD4+ or CD8+ T cells sorted from blood, taken in a trial of the OX40 agonist ivuxolimab. These receptors were collected from an adult with an advanced solid tumor such as melanoma, head and neck, liver or kidney cancer. Each CDR3 is given with its conserved first and last residue. Fields, in order: J gene, clone size, D gene, V gene, CDR3 protein, CDR3 DNA. The D gene is left open where the match is weak. Clone size is given for some rows only: seen once, a few or many times, or a class if the clone is expanded.

>TRBJ2-5|-|-|TRBV2
CASSEYGSQETQYF
TGTGCCAGCAGTGAATACGGGTCACAAGAGACCCAGTACTTC
>TRBJ1-4|-|-|TRBV18
CASSPGQPGEKLFF
TGTGCCAGCTCACCCGGACAGCCTGGAGAAAAACTGTTTTTT
>TRBJ1-4|-|-|TRBV5-1
CASSFFSEQPGELFF
TGCGCCAGCAGCTTCTTTTCAGAACAGCCGGGGGAACTGTTTTTT
>TRBJ1-2|-|-|TRBV16
CASSQPAGFNYGYTF
TGTGCCAGCAGCCAACCCGCAGGTTTCAACTATGGCTACACCTTC
>TRBJ2-5|-|-|TRBV25-1
CASSEPQMGGAETQYF
TGTGCCAGCAGCGAACCTCAGATGGGGGGCGCGGAGACCCAGTACTTC
>TRBJ2-1|-|-|TRBV7-3
CASSSLGGNEQFF
TGTGCCAGCAGCTCCCTAGGTGGAAATGAGCAGTTCTTC
>TRBJ1-4|-|TRBD1|TRBV28
CASSRMGQAEKLFF
TGTGCCAGCAGTAGAATGGGACAGGCTGAAAAACTGTTTTTT
>TRBJ2-7|-|-|TRBV27
CASSEIEGYEQYF
TGTGCCAGCAGTGAGATTGAGGGCTACGAGCAGTACTTC
>TRBJ2-7|-|-|TRBV5-1
CASSSKPGTPTYEQYF
TGCGCCAGCAGCTCTAAACCCGGGACTCCGACTTACGAGCAGTACTTC
>TRBJ2-1|-|TRBD2|TRBV27
CASGLAEYNEQFF
TGTGCCAGCGGACTAGCGGAGTACAATGAGCAGTTCTTC
>TRBJ1-2|-|-|TRBV18
CASSPQQAFGGYGYTF
TGTGCCAGCTCACCACAACAGGCATTCGGGGGATATGGCTACACCTTC
>TRBJ1-1|-|-|TRBV7-8
CASSLAAGNTEAFF
TGTGCCAGCAGCTTAGCAGCGGGGAACACTGAAGCTTTCTTT
>TRBJ1-1|-|-|TRBV18
CASSPRTANTEAFF
TGTGCCAGCTCACCCCGGACAGCTAACACTGAAGCTTTCTTT
>TRBJ2-1|-|-|TRBV30
CAGGRETYNEQFF
TGTGCCGGGGGACGGGAAACCTACAATGAGCAGTTCTTC
>TRBJ2-6|-|TRBD2|TRBV7-9
CASSPPLAGGRSGANVLTF
TGTGCCAGCAGCCCCCCACTAGCGGGGGGAAGGTCTGGGGCCAACGTCCTGACTTTC
>TRBJ2-5|-|TRBD2|TRBV19
CASSIGTSGRKTQYF
TGTGCCAGTAGTATTGGGACTAGCGGTCGAAAGACCCAGTACTTC
>TRBJ2-2|few|TRBD2|TRBV6-5
CASSYSGRINTGELFF
TGTGCCAGCAGTTATAGCGGGAGGATAAACACCGGGGAGCTGTTTTTT
>TRBJ2-5|-|TRBD2|TRBV5-4
CASSGGGGPLETQYF
TGTGCCAGCAGCGGCGGGGGTGGCCCCTTGGAGACCCAGTACTTC
>TRBJ2-5|-|TRBD2|TRBV5-1
CASSLQSGSSQETQYF
TGCGCCAGCAGCTTACAAAGCGGGAGTTCCCAAGAGACCCAGTACTTC
>TRBJ2-3|-|-|TRBV5-1
CASSWQGLADTQYF
TGCGCCAGCAGCTGGCAGGGGTTGGCAGATACGCAGTATTTT
>TRBJ1-5|-|-|TRBV6-5
CASSSRGVPNQPQHF
TGTGCCAGCAGTTCGAGGGGGGTACCCAATCAGCCCCAGCATTTT
>TRBJ2-7|-|-|TRBV7-9
CASSFPRSTSYEQYF
TGTGCCAGCAGCTTTCCACGCTCGACCTCCTACGAGCAGTACTTC
>TRBJ1-1|once|-|TRBV27
CASSLNRGTTEAFF
TGTGCCAGCAGTCTAAACCGGGGGACCACTGAAGCTTTCTTT
>TRBJ1-4|-|-|TRBV5-1
CASSLGGTPTNEKLFF
TGCGCCAGCAGCTTGGGCGGGACCCCAACTAATGAAAAACTGTTTTTT
>TRBJ1-1|once|TRBD1|TRBV5-1
CASSLWTGYTMNTEAFF
TGCGCCAGCAGCTTATGGACAGGGTATACCATGAACACTGAAGCTTTCTTT
>TRBJ1-5|-|-|TRBV28
CASRWDGNQPQHF
TGTGCCAGCAGGTGGGACGGTAATCAGCCCCAGCATTTT
>TRBJ1-5|-|-|TRBV5-4
CASSLGGGVDNQPQHF
TGTGCCAGCAGCTTGGGAGGCGGCGTAGATAATCAGCCCCAGCATTTT
>TRBJ1-5|-|TRBD1|TRBV19
CASSIEGASNQPQHF
TGTGCCAGTAGTATTGAGGGGGCCAGCAATCAGCCCCAGCATTTT
>TRBJ2-7|-|TRBD2|TRBV29-1
CSVLLAGVNHEQYF
TGCAGCGTCCTCCTAGCGGGAGTAAACCACGAGCAGTACTTC
>TRBJ1-1|-|-|TRBV9
CASSVEATGSEAFF
TGTGCCAGCAGCGTAGAGGCAACCGGGAGTGAAGCTTTCTTT
>TRBJ1-1|-|-|TRBV27
CASSWGSGTFF
-
>TRBJ2-5|-|-|TRBV11-2
CASSPIRSKTQYF
TGTGCCAGCAGCCCGATCCGGAGCAAGACCCAGTACTTC
>TRBJ2-5|-|-|TRBV20-1
CSARNPGTQYF
TGCAGTGCTAGAAACCCGGGGACCCAGTACTTC
>TRBJ1-1|few|-|TRBV12-5
CASGRGNTEAFF
TGTGCTAGTGGGAGGGGGAACACTGAAGCTTTCTTT
>TRBJ2-1|-|-|TRBV25-1
CASSESGAGEQFF
TGTGCCAGCAGTGAATCAGGGGCGGGTGAGCAGTTCTTC
>TRBJ2-7|once|TRBD2|TRBV18
CASSPGLAGGYEQYF
TGTGCCAGCTCACCGGGACTAGCGGGAGGGTACGAGCAGTACTTC
>TRBJ2-2|-|-|TRBV7-2
CASSLVWQGHGELFF
TGTGCCAGCAGCTTAGTCTGGCAGGGTCACGGGGAGCTGTTTTTT
>TRBJ2-7|-|-|TRBV7-9
CASNYSSGVDEQYF
TGTGCCAGCAACTATAGTTCCGGCGTCGACGAGCAGTACTTC
>TRBJ2-2|-|TRBD1|TRBV2
CASSGTGSFTGELFF
TGTGCCAGCAGTGGGACAGGCTCGTTCACCGGGGAGCTGTTTTTT
>TRBJ2-2|-|TRBD2|TRBV11-2
CASSPRAWGGTGELFF
TGTGCCAGCAGCCCCCGGGCTTGGGGGGGCACCGGGGAGCTGTTTTTT
>TRBJ1-2|-|-|TRBV28
CASSLFEEHHYGYTF
TGTGCCAGCAGTTTATTCGAAGAACACCACTATGGCTACACCTTC
>TRBJ1-2|-|-|TRBV6-5
CASRTGSANYGYTF
TGTGCCAGCAGGACAGGAAGTGCTAACTATGGCTACACCTTC
>TRBJ2-7|-|TRBD2|TRBV27
CASSRSGPYEQYF
TGTGCCAGCAGTCGTAGCGGGCCCTACGAGCAGTACTTC
>TRBJ1-4|few|-|TRBV7-8
CASSLGHRNEKLFF
TGTGCCAGCAGCTTGGGACACCGGAATGAAAAACTGTTTTTT
>TRBJ1-1|-|-|TRBV27
CASSFGAGRVDTEAFF
TGTGCCAGCAGTTTTGGGGCAGGGAGGGTGGACACTGAAGCTTTCTTT
>TRBJ1-2|-|TRBD1|TRBV28
CASRSGTVIYGYTF
TGTGCCAGCAGATCCGGGACAGTTATTTATGGCTACACCTTC
>TRBJ1-1|-|-|TRBV5-1
CASSSRMNTEAFF
TGCGCCAGCAGCTCCCGAATGAACACTGAAGCTTTCTTT
>TRBJ2-7|-|-|TRBV11-3
CASSSPPGQGKTYEQYF
TGTGCCAGCAGCTCCCCTCCGGGGCAGGGGAAAACCTACGAGCAGTACTTC
>TRBJ2-1|-|TRBD1|TRBV7-9
CASSLVGDRYNEQFF
TGTGCCAGCAGCTTAGTGGGGGACAGGTACAATGAGCAGTTCTTC
>TRBJ2-1|-|-|TRBV6-5
CASYDSYNEQFF
TGTGCCAGCTATGACAGTTACAATGAGCAGTTCTTC
>TRBJ2-7|-|TRBD2|TRBV2
CASRDTSGNYEQYF
TGTGCCAGCAGGGATACTAGCGGGAATTACGAGCAGTACTTC
>TRBJ1-2|-|-|TRBV19
CASSRPDLNYGYTF
TGTGCCAGTAGTCGCCCGGACCTTAACTATGGCTACACCTTC
>TRBJ2-7|-|-|TRBV6-5
CASSYSSARGGYEQYF
TGTGCCAGCAGTTACTCGAGTGCCAGGGGTGGGTACGAGCAGTACTTC
>TRBJ2-1|-|-|TRBV7-2
CASEWYNEQFF
TGTGCCAGCGAATGGTACAATGAGCAGTTCTTC
>TRBJ1-2|once|-|TRBV9
CASSGQVWNGYTF
TGTGCCAGCAGCGGTCAGGTATGGAATGGCTACACCTTC
>TRBJ2-1|-|TRBD2|TRBV11-2
CASQREGNEQFF
TGTGCCAGCCAGCGGGAGGGCAATGAGCAGTTCTTC
>TRBJ2-7|few|TRBD2|TRBV11-3
CASSGLAGMTYEQYF
TGTGCCAGCAGCGGACTAGCGGGAATGACCTACGAGCAGTACTTC
>TRBJ2-7|-|TRBD2|TRBV29-1
CSVNPRLAGDEQYF
TGCAGCGTTAACCCGAGGCTAGCGGGAGATGAGCAGTACTTC
>TRBJ2-1|few|-|TRBV4-1
CASSQVDMGFYNEQFF
TGCGCCAGCAGCCAAGTCGACATGGGGTTCTACAATGAGCAGTTCTTC